This T cell receptor (beta chain) was observed in a study of blood T cell repertoires in COVID-19. For the study at large: COVID-19 samples from acute and convalescent phases originated in the United States, Italy and Spain. The cDNA or gDNA used as material had been derived from T cells, B-cell-depleted T cells, or PBMCs.

V shed 12 bases and J shed 1 base, with 3 bases lying between them. This CDR3 has 10 residues. Germline CDR1 is KGHDR and CDR2 is SFDVKD. As handled by the study authors: Nucleated cell number was recorded as an estimate derived from reference gene primer amplification. Data came from immunoSEQ multiplex PCR; TCRdb stores just in-frame clones and leaves some out. V, J and clone size reflect that table, while D and trimming were determined from the DNA. The sample has roughly 24,000 clones, under 90% seen once. This clonotype originated in a woman in her seventies with active COVID-19. The rearrangement joins TRBV24-1 to TRBJ2-4, with D unclear. Source material: peripheral blood. The CDR3 nucleotides read TGTGCCCGGGCCAAAAACATTCAGTACTTC. This encodes CARAKNIQYF.